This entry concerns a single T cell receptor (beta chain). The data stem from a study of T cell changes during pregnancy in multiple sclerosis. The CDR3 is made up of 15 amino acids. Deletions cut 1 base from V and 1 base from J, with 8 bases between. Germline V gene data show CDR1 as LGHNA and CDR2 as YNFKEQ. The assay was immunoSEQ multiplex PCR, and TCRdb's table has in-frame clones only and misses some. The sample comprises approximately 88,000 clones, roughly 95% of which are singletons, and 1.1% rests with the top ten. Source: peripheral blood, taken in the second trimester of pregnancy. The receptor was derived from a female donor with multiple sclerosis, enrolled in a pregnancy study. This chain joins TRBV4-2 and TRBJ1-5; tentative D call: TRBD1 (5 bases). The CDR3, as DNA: TGTGCCAGCAGCCAAGGACCAGGGAGCAATCAGCCCCAGCATTTT. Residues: CASSQGPGSNQPQHF.